Below, 25 T cell receptor beta chains from the same sample are listed, as sequenced in a study of blood T cells in healthy people across ages. Alongside a J-beta primer mix, a sample-barcoded 5' primer served in a second PCR lasting about 7 to 12 cycles. TCRdb reprocessed the 5' RACE reads via MiXCR and lists one record per CDR3 protein. The sample shows about 840,000 distinct CDR3 sequences, 25% to 35% of them seen only once. These data also formed part of another study, on T cells of mothers and their children.

Sequencing was performed on blood. These receptors originate from a woman aged 40 to 50 in good health.

There are many counts of this clonotype. The rearrangement uses TRBV6-5 and TRBJ2-1; 12 bases map to TRBD1. CDR1 is MNHEY, CDR2 SVGAGI, per germline. The CDR3 is 18 residues long. With 10 bases clipped from V and 7 bases from J, the junction kept 20 bases outside the gene matches. The CDR3 bases are TGTGCCACCCTTGGGGTACGGGGGACAGGGGGCGTTGCGAATGAGCAGTTCTTC. Encoded protein: CATLGVRGTGGVANEQFF.

This clonotype was seen a handful of times. The chain recombines TRBV6-5 with TRBJ2-3, with TRBD2 matching over 12 bases. The germline gives CDR1 MNHEY, CDR2 SVGAGI. CDR3 size: 16 residues. The V gene end was trimmed by 5 bases and the J gene end by 4 bases; junction bases not matched to a gene: 7. CDR3 region: CASSPSTSGGPDTQYF. CDR3 bases: TGTGCCAGCAGTCCCTCGACTAGCGGGGGCCCAGATACGCAGTATTTT.

Many counts were recorded for this clonotype. The rearrangement uses TRBV3-1 and TRBJ2-7; the match to TRBD2 covers 7 bases. J was trimmed by 5 bases and V by 6 bases; bases with no gene match: 7. Germline loops: CDR1 LGHDT, CDR2 YNNKEL (reference sequence). The CDR3 is 13 amino acids. The CDR3 here is CASSGEGRDEQYF. The DNA for the CDR3 is TGTGCCAGCAGTGGGGAGGGGAGGGACGAGCAGTACTTC.

In regard to this clonotype: A much larger clone sits a single nucleotide away, making a read error possible. The CDR3 end shows no conserved phenylalanine or tryptophan, and so a read error is likely. The J gene is TRBJ2-3, the V gene TRBV7-2; D may correspond to TRBD1 or TRBD2 (6 bases each). V was shortened by 4 bases and J by 6 bases, with 20 bases between the two germline ends. Germline lookup yields CDR1 SGHTA and CDR2 FQGNSA. This CDR3 is built from 16 residues. This CDR3 is CASSSTRPRGGDTQYL. The CDR3 DNA sequence: TGTGCCAGCAGCTCCACCAGACCCAGAGGGGGGGATACGCAGTATTTG.

This clonotype was seen a few times. A clone one base away is much larger, so this may be a read error. The chain carries TRBV7-2 and TRBJ1-1; unclear D gene. The V end was cut by 3 bases, the J end by 0 bases, with 5 bases between. From germline, CDR1 is SGHTA and CDR2 FQGNSA. The CDR3 consists of 13 residues. DNA of the CDR3: TGTGCCAGCAGCTTTCAGGTGAACACTGAAGCTTTCTTT. This encodes CASSFQVNTEAFF. Based on the CDR3 plus reference TRBV7-2 and TRBJ1-1, the full variable domain is GAGVSQSPSNKVTEKGKDVELRCDPISGHTALYWYRQSLGQGLEFLIYFQGNSAPDKSGLPSDRFSAERTGGSVSTLTIQRTQQEDSAVYLCASSFQVNTEAFFGQGTRLTVV.

This clonotype has at least ten counts. The chain recombines TRBV7-9 with TRBJ1-2; D is perhaps TRBD1 (5 bases). Germline assignment: CDR1 SEHNR and CDR2 FQNEAQ (reference sequence). Trimming cost V 5 bases and J 4 bases, with 20 bases left between them. The CDR3 totals 16 residues. The DNA for the CDR3 is TGTGCCAGCAGCCCGAGGGTGGCAGGGATATTCTATGGCTACACCTTC. Translated: CASSPRVAGIFYGYTF.

The count of this clonotype is one. The chain joins TRBV18 to TRBJ1-1; D not resolved. The germline CDR1 and CDR2 sequences are KGHSH and LQKENI. This CDR3 region has 15 residues. The germline V and J ends were trimmed by 2 bases and 4 bases, with 14 bases remaining between them. This CDR3 is CASSPGRVSGTEAFF. The CDR3 bases are TGTGCCAGCTCACCAGGACGGGTTTCGGGCACTGAAGCTTTCTTT.

This clonotype was counted only a few times. This CDR3 reads CASSSTADGKGYGYTF. The CDR3 region has the DNA TGTGCCAGCAGTTCCACAGCGGACGGAAAGGGGTATGGCTACACCTTC. The rearrangement uses TRBV6-1 and TRBJ1-2; TRBD1 might be the D (5 bases). V was pared by 5 bases and J by 5 bases, with 21 bases between. This CDR3 region has 16 residues. Germline V gene data show CDR1 as MNHNS and CDR2 as SASEGT.

The chain employs TRBV25-1 and TRBJ2-1; the D is unclear. This CDR3 has 14 residues. The germline V gene encodes CDR1 MGHDK and CDR2 SYGVNS. For the CDR3, the DNA is TGTGACTCCCCCTTAGTAGGGTCCTACAATGAGCAGTTCTTC. It yields the protein CDSPLVGSYNEQFF.

The CDR3 DNA follows: TGCGCCAGCACAGAGGTGGACAGCTATGGCTACACCTTC. Encoded protein: CASTEVDSYGYTF. The chain links TRBV5-1 to TRBJ1-2; the D gene is possibly TRBD1 (6 bases). Deletions cut 6 bases from V and 4 bases from J, with 13 bases between. The V gene's germline CDR1 is SGHRS and CDR2 YFSETQ. The CDR3 has 13 residues. The whole variable domain, filled in from reference TRBV5-1 and TRBJ1-2, reads KAGVTQTPRYLIKTRGQQVTLSCSPISGHRSVSWYQQTPGQGLQFLFEYFSETQRNKGNFPGRFSGRQFSNSRSEMNVSTLELGDSALYLCASTEVDSYGYTFGSGTRLTVV.

This clonotype has only a few counts. The V and J genes are TRBV12-3 or TRBV12-4 and TRBJ1-2, with 8 bases fitting TRBD1. CDR3 length: 15 residues. The V gene end was trimmed by 4 bases and the J gene end by 3 bases; junction bases not matched to a gene: 7. The CDR3 region has the DNA TGTGCCAGCAGTTCGACAGGGGTCTGGGACTATGGCTACACCTTC. Amino acid sequence: CASSSTGVWDYGYTF.

In regard to this clonotype: An end of the junction does not agree with germline; a read error may underlie this. The chain employs TRBV14 and TRBJ1-1; no reliable D call. This CDR3 comprises 15 residues. CDR1 SGHDN and CDR2 FVKESK come from the germline V gene. The CDR3 nucleotides are TGCGCCAGCAGCCAAGTTCGGGGAGTAGGGACTGAAGCTTTCTTT. Its protein product is CASSQVRGVGTEAFF.

This chain uses TRBV28 with TRBJ1-5, with D possibly matching TRBD1 (5 bases). This CDR3 is 12 amino acids long. The V gene's germline CDR1 is MDHEN and CDR2 SYDVKM. The V gene lost 6 bases and the J gene lost 14 bases, with 17 bases spanning the gap. This CDR3 is CASSAPQGSEHF. CDR3 in DNA: TGTGCCAGCAGCGCGCCCCAGGGCAGCGAGCATTTT.

The rearrangement links TRBV11-2 to TRBJ2-1; D is unresolved. This CDR3 has 18 residues. V was cut by 3 bases and J by 0 bases, with 18 bases left in between. Per the germline V gene, CDR1 is SGHAT and CDR2 is FQNNGV. The CDR3 DNA reads TGTGCCAGCAGCTTCTTCGACCAGGTCGCGAGCTCCTACAATGAGCAGTTCTTC. The encoded protein is CASSFFDQVASSYNEQFF.

The gene calls are TRBV20-1 and TRBJ1-6, with D maybe TRBD1 (5 bases). V lost 3 bases and J lost 9, with 18 bases in between. CDR3 length equals 15 residues. Germline V gives CDR1 DFQATT, CDR2 SNEGSKA (reference sequence). CDR3 sequence reads: CSASAWDRGGSPLHF. CDR3 bases: TGCAGTGCTAGTGCCTGGGATAGGGGAGGTTCACCCCTCCACTTT.

Comments on this clonotype: A read error may explain this, as a much larger clone is one base away. V and J are TRBV7-9 and TRBJ2-1, with a tentative D call TRBD1 (5 bases). The CDR3 contains 15 residues. Germline V gene data show CDR1 as SEHNR and CDR2 as FQNEAQ (reference sequence). With 2 bases removed from V and 4 bases from J, the gap between germline ends came to 12 bases. The CDR3 region is CASSLKATDYNEQFF. The CDR3 nucleotides are TGTGCCAGCAGCTTAAAAGCGACAGATTACAATGAGCAGTTCTTC.

V and J are TRBV4-3 and TRBJ1-6; 7 bases line up with TRBD1. The CDR3 has 15 amino acids. Germline-derived CDR1 and CDR2 are LGHNA and YSLEER. J lost 7 bases, V lost 4 bases, and 7 bases had no gene match. CDR3: CASSLGTESNSPLHF. The CDR3, as DNA: TGCGCCAGCAGCCTCGGGACAGAGTCGAATTCACCCCTCCACTTT.

The V and J genes are TRBV5-1 and TRBJ1-2, with 7 bases fitting TRBD1. Germline CDR1 and CDR2: SGHRS and YFSETQ. The CDR3 spans 14 residues. The V gene end was trimmed by 5 bases and the J gene end by 9 bases; junction bases not matched to a gene: 13. CDR3 sequence (DNA): TGCGCCAGCAGTCTCGGGACAGCCCGTGGTAGCTACACCTTC. The encoded protein is CASSLGTARGSYTF.

As to this clonotype: Since a much larger clone is just one base distant, this may be a read error. This rearrangement joins TRBV10-3 to TRBJ1-6, with D maybe TRBD1 (5 bases). In germline, CDR1 is ENHRY, CDR2 SYGVKD. This CDR3 region has 12 residues. As DNA, the CDR3 is TGTGCCATCAGGGACATCGGTTCACCCCGCCACTTT. It codes for CAIRDIGSPRHF.

The V and J genes are TRBV6-5 and TRBJ2-3; TRBD2 aligns across 11 bases. Per the germline V gene, CDR1 is MNHEY and CDR2 is SVGAGI. The CDR3 has 16 residues. V dropped 2 bases and J dropped 3; count of bases not matched to a gene: 4. As DNA, the CDR3 is TGTGCCAGCAGTTACGTAGCGGGGGGGTTGACAGATACGCAGTATTTT. Translated: CASSYVAGGLTDTQYF.

There are many counts of this clonotype. The rearrangement uses TRBV3-1 and TRBJ2-3; 8 bases align to TRBD2. Germline loops: CDR1 LGHDT, CDR2 YNNKEL (reference sequence). V dropped 4 bases and J dropped 4; count of bases not matched to a gene: 7. CDR3 length: 15 residues. The CDR3 spells CASSPTGGPADTQYF. For the CDR3, the DNA is TGTGCCAGCAGCCCGACGGGGGGGCCCGCAGATACGCAGTATTTT.

The V and J genes are TRBV5-1 and TRBJ1-5; D gene unclear. Trimming left V 2 bases short and J 11 bases short, with 17 bases between. The CDR3 is 14 residues long. The germline V gene has CDR1 SGHRS and CDR2 YFSETQ. The CDR3 protein is CASSFSNSQETQHF. CDR3 coding DNA: TGCGCCAGCAGCTTTTCTAACAGCCAAGAGACCCAGCATTTT.

The sample holds a few counts of this clonotype. The chain joins TRBV12-3 or TRBV12-4 to TRBJ2-4; TRBD1 or TRBD2 may be the D gene (5 bases each). The CDR3 consists of 17 residues. Between the trimmed V and J ends, which lost 1 base and 0 bases, there was a span of 13 bases. The CDR3: CASSLVGTLLAKNIQYF. The CDR3 nucleotides are TGTGCCAGCAGTTTAGTCGGGACGCTACTAGCCAAAAACATTCAGTACTTC.

This clonotype was recorded a few times. This rearrangement joins TRBV2 to TRBJ2-1; 13 bases are shared with TRBD2. V was pared by 9 bases and J by 0 bases, with 5 bases of the junction left unmatched. Germline loops: CDR1 SNHLY, CDR2 FYNNEI. The CDR3 is 16 amino acids. For the CDR3, the DNA is TGTGCCAGTAGGACTAGCGGGAGAAGCTCCTACAATGAGCAGTTCTTC. Protein sequence: CASRTSGRSSYNEQFF. Based on the CDR3 plus reference TRBV2 and TRBJ2-1, the full variable domain is EPEVTQTPSHQVTQMGQEVILRCVPISNHLYFYWYRQILGQKVEFLVSFYNNEISEKSEIFDDQFSVERPDGSNFTLKIRSTKLEDSAMYFCASRTSGRSSYNEQFFGPGTRLTVL.

The V gene is TRBV7-3, the J gene TRBJ2-7, with D hard to call. V was shortened by 5 bases and J by 6 bases, with 23 bases between the two germline ends. This CDR3 region has 16 residues. Per germline, CDR1 SGHTA and CDR2 FQGTGA. DNA for the CDR3: TGTGCCAGCAGCGCCCTACTCCGGGCCACCGTCAGCGAGCAGTACTTC. Translating it yields CASSALLRATVSEQYF.